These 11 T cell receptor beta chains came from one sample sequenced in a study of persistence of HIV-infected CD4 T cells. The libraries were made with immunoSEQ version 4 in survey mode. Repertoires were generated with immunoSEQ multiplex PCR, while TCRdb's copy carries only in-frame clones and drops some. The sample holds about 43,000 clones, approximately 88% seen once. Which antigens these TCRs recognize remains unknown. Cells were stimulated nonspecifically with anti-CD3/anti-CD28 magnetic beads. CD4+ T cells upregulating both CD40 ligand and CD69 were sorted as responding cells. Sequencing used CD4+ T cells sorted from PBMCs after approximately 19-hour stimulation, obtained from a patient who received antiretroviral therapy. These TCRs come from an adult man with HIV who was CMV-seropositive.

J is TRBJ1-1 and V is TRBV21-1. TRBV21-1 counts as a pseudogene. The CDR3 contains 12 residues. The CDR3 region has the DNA TGTGCCAGCACCCCCGGGGTCTCTGAAGCTTTCTTT. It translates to CASTPGVSEAFF.

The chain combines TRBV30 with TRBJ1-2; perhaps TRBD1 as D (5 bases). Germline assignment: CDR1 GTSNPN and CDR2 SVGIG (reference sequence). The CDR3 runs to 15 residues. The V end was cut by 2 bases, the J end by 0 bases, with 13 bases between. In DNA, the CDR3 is TGTGCCTGGAGTACCCGACAGCAAGCTAACTATGGCTACACCTTC. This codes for CAWSTRQQANYGYTF.

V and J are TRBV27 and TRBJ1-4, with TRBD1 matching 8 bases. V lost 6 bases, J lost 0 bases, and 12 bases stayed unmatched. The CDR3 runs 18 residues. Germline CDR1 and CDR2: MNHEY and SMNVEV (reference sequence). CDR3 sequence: CASSLRQGQGSTNEKLFF. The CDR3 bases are TGTGCCAGCAGCTTACGACAGGGGCAGGGTTCAACTAATGAAAAACTGTTTTTT.

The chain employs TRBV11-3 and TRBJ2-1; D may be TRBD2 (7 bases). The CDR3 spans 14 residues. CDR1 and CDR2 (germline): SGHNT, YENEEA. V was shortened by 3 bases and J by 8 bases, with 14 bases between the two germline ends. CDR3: CASSLTGGGDEQFF. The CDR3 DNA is TGTGCCAGCAGCTTGACCGGCGGGGGCGATGAGCAGTTCTTC.

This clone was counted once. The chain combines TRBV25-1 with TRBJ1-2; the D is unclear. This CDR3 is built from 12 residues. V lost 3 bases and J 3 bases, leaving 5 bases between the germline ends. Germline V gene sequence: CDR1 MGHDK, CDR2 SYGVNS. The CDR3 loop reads CASSELYYGYTF. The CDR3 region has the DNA TGTGCCAGCAGTGAGTTGTACTATGGCTACACCTTC.

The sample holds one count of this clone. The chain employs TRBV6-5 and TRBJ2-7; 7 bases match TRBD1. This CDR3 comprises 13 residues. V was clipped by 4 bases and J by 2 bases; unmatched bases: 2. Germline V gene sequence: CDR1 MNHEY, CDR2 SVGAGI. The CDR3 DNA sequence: TGTGCCAGCAGTTTGACAGGGACCTACGAGCAGTACTTC. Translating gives CASSLTGTYEQYF.

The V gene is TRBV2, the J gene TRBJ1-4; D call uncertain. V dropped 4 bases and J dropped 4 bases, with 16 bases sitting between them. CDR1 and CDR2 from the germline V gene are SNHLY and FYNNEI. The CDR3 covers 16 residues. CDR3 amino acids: CASSAFSVKSNEKLFF. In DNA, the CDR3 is TGTGCCAGCAGTGCATTCTCAGTGAAGAGTAATGAAAAACTGTTTTTT.

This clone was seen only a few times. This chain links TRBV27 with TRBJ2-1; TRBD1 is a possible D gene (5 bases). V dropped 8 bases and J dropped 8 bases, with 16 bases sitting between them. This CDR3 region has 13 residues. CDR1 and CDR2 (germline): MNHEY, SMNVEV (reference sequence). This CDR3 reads CASRNTGSDEQFF. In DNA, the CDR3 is TGTGCCAGCCGCAATACAGGATCCGATGAGCAGTTCTTC.

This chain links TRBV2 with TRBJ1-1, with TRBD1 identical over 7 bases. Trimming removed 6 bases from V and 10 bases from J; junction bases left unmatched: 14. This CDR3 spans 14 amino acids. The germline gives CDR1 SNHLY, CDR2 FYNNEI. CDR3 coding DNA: TGTGCCAGCAGCCCTCCGAGGGACAGCCCGTCAGCTTTCTTT. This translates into CASSPPRDSPSAFF.

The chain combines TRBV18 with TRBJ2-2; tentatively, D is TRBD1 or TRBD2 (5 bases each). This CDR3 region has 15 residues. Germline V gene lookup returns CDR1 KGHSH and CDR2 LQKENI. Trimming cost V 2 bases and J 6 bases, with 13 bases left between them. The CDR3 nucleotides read TGTGCCAGCTCACCAAGGAATGGGGGTTCCGGGGAGCTGTTTTTT. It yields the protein CASSPRNGGSGELFF.

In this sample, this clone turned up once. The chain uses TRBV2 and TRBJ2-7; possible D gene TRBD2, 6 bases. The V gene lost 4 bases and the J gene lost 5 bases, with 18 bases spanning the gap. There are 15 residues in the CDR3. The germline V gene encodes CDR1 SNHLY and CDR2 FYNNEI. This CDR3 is CASSVGGFGGDEQYF. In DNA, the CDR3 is TGTGCCAGCAGTGTAGGAGGGTTCGGAGGGGACGAGCAGTACTTC.